The rows below give T cell receptor beta chains drawn from one sample of a study of OX40 agonist ivuxolimab in advanced cancers. Clones were sequenced by immunoSEQ multiplex PCR, and TCRdb holds only the in-frame ones, with some missing. The table has approximately 80,000 clones, approximately 94% seen once. Sequenced here: CD4+ or CD8+ T cells sorted from blood, sampled in a trial of the OX40 agonist ivuxolimab. The source is an adult with an advanced solid tumor such as melanoma, head and neck, liver or kidney cancer. Both conserved end residues are part of each CDR3. Fields, in order: D gene, V gene, clone size, J gene, CDR3 protein, CDR3 DNA. A D gene is named only where the DNA matches it firmly. Clone size is shown for a subset of rows, as once, few, many or a class of expanded clone.

.,TRBV19,few,TRBJ2-7,CASSIGQGVEQYF,TGTGCCAGTAGTATAGGTCAAGGGGTCGAGCAGTACTTC
.,TRBV6-5,.,TRBJ1-5,CASRLGSYSNQPQHF,TGTGCCAGCAGACTAGGTAGTTATAGCAATCAGCCCCAGCATTTT
.,TRBV4-2,.,TRBJ1-2,CASSPDNLANYGYTF,TGTGCCAGCAGCCCAGACAACCTAGCTAACTATGGCTACACCTTC
.,TRBV10-3,.,TRBJ2-7,CAISELGGRSYEQYF,TGTGCCATCAGTGAGCTGGGGGGACGCTCCTACGAGCAGTACTTC
.,TRBV4-1,.,TRBJ1-2,CASEQGEGRNYGYTF,TGCGCCAGCGAACAAGGTGAGGGGCGAAACTATGGCTACACCTTC
.,TRBV28,.,TRBJ1-1,CASSPRGANTEAFF,TGTGCCAGCAGTCCCAGAGGGGCGAACACTGAAGCTTTCTTT
TRBD1,TRBV19,.,TRBJ2-7,CASSLGQGLSYEQYF,TGTGCCAGTAGTCTCGGACAGGGCCTGTCCTACGAGCAGTACTTC
TRBD1,TRBV28,.,TRBJ1-3,CASVGLTGATGNTIYF,TGTGCCAGCGTCGGTCTGACAGGGGCCACTGGAAACACCATATATTTT
.,TRBV19,.,TRBJ2-1,CASSLGSYNEQFF,TGTGCCAGTAGTCTGGGGTCCTACAATGAGCAGTTCTTC
TRBD2,TRBV10-2,.,TRBJ2-7,CASSDLTSGSGEQYF,TGCGCCAGCAGTGACTTGACTAGCGGGAGTGGCGAGCAGTACTTC
TRBD2,TRBV19,once,TRBJ2-1,CASIGGTPGGNEQFF,TGTGCCAGTATCGGGGGGACCCCCGGGGGCAATGAGCAGTTCTTC
TRBD2,TRBV28,.,TRBJ2-7,CASSSRLAGDYEQYF,TGTGCCAGCAGTTCCCGACTAGCGGGAGACTACGAGCAGTACTTC
.,TRBV27,once,TRBJ2-7,CASSLRRETYEQYF,TGTGCCAGCAGTTTAAGGCGAGAGACCTACGAGCAGTACTTC
TRBD2,TRBV13,.,TRBJ2-7,CASSSGLAKYEQYF,TGTGCCAGCAGCTCGGGACTAGCGAAGTACGAGCAGTACTTC
TRBD1,TRBV28,.,TRBJ1-2,CASSRQGNYGYTF,TGTGCCAGCAGTCGACAGGGCAACTATGGCTACACCTTC
.,TRBV6-1,.,TRBJ2-7,CASSESNSGEQYF,TGTGCCAGCAGTGAATCGAACTCAGGGGAGCAGTACTTC
.,TRBV27,.,TRBJ2-3,CASSLEGQGSDTQYF,TGTGCCAGCAGTTTAGAGGGGCAGGGATCAGATACGCAGTATTTT
.,TRBV19,.,TRBJ2-3,CASSVVLGDTTDTQYF,TGTGCCAGTAGCGTCGTATTGGGGGACACCACAGATACGCAGTATTTT
TRBD2,TRBV5-6,.,TRBJ2-7,CASSTGTSGGNFYEQYF,TGTGCCAGCAGCACAGGGACTAGCGGGGGGAATTTCTACGAGCAGTACTTC
TRBD1,TRBV28,.,TRBJ2-7,CASSITGGRSYEQYF,TGTGCCAGCAGTATAACAGGGGGAAGGTCCTACGAGCAGTACTTC
TRBD2,TRBV5-4,.,TRBJ2-3,CASSSLLGGGADTQYF,TGTGCCAGCAGCTCCCTACTGGGTGGGGGGGCAGATACGCAGTATTTT
.,TRBV7-9,.,TRBJ2-2,CASTPLVAENTGELFF,TGTGCCAGCACCCCATTGGTAGCGGAAAACACCGGGGAGCTGTTTTTT
.,TRBV4-3,.,TRBJ2-7,CASSQDQVGRTLSYEQYF,TGCGCCAGCAGCCAAGATCAGGTAGGGCGGACCCTTTCCTACGAGCAGTACTTC
.,TRBV5-6,.,TRBJ1-2,CASSLWGGYTF,TGTGCCAGCAGCTTGTGGGGAGGCTACACCTTC
.,TRBV28,.,TRBJ1-2,CASSLGLDGYTF,TGTGCCAGCAGTTTGGGCCTAGATGGCTACACCTTC
.,TRBV27,.,TRBJ2-7,CASSLGPNSYEQYF,TGTGCCAGCAGTTTAGGACCGAACTCCTACGAGCAGTACTTC
TRBD1,TRBV11-2,.,TRBJ2-7,CASSLVHLPLRTGWEQYF,TGTGCCAGCAGCTTAGTGCACCTACCCCTCAGGACAGGGTGGGAGCAGTACTTC
TRBD2,TRBV7-2,.,TRBJ2-5,CASRRGTSGRETQYF,TGTGCCAGCAGGAGGGGGACTAGCGGGAGAGAGACCCAGTACTTC
.,TRBV28,once,TRBJ1-2,CASSLSGIYGYTF,TGTGCCAGCAGTTTGTCAGGGATCTATGGCTACACCTTC
TRBD2,TRBV4-3,.,TRBJ2-3,CASSQEVQGRLAGGADTQYF,TGCGCCAGCAGCCAAGAGGTACAGGGGAGGCTAGCGGGAGGGGCAGATACGCAGTATTTT
TRBD2,TRBV5-6,.,TRBJ2-1,CASSAGDWAGYEQFF,TGTGCCAGCAGCGCGGGAGATTGGGCGGGTTATGAGCAGTTCTTC
.,TRBV7-9,.,TRBJ2-7,CASSLVPGSYEQYF,TGTGCCAGCAGCTTAGTCCCTGGCTCCTACGAGCAGTACTTC
TRBD1,TRBV5-5,.,TRBJ2-7,CASSPWTGWNEQYF,TGTGCCAGCAGCCCGTGGACAGGGTGGAACGAGCAGTACTTC
.,TRBV15,.,TRBJ1-2,CATSGLTGNYGYTF,TGTGCCACCAGCGGCTTGACAGGAAACTATGGCTACACCTTC
TRBD2,TRBV7-9,.,TRBJ2-1,CASSVSGGTSSNEQFF,TGTGCCAGCAGCGTAAGCGGGGGAACTAGCTCCAATGAGCAGTTCTTC
.,TRBV19,.,TRBJ2-6,CASSLPDISGANVLTF,TGTGCCAGTAGTCTTCCAGACATCTCTGGGGCCAACGTCCTGACTTTC
TRBD2,TRBV9,.,TRBJ2-5,CASSAIAGGVETQYF,TGTGCCAGCAGCGCCATAGCGGGAGGTGTGGAGACCCAGTACTTC
TRBD1,TRBV6-6,once,TRBJ2-7,CASSAVGTDYEQYF,TGTGCCAGCAGTGCCGTCGGGACAGACTACGAGCAGTACTTC
.,TRBV5-6,.,TRBJ1-5,CASSLAGGGNQPQHF,TGTGCCAGCAGCTTGGCTGGGGGCGGCAATCAGCCCCAGCATTTT
TRBD2,TRBV7-9,.,TRBJ2-2,CASSLGLAGAAGELFF,TGTGCCAGCAGCCTAGGACTAGCGGGAGCAGCCGGGGAGCTGTTTTTT
.,TRBV21-1,few,TRBJ2-1,CASSKVGDQTYNEQFF,TGTGCCAGCAGCAAAGTCGGGGACCAGACCTACAATGAGCAGTTCTTC
.,TRBV19,.,TRBJ2-7,CASSIDRDNYEQYF,TGTGCCAGTAGTATAGATCGGGACAACTACGAGCAGTACTTC
.,TRBV7-2,.,TRBJ2-7,CASSFGGASYEQYF,TGTGCCAGCAGCTTTGGAGGGGCTTCCTACGAGCAGTACTTC
TRBD1,TRBV7-9,.,TRBJ2-3,CASNRDRGETDTQYF,TGTGCCAGCAACCGGGACAGGGGGGAGACAGATACGCAGTATTTT
.,TRBV5-1,.,TRBJ1-4,CASSSGATNEKLFF,TGCGCCAGCAGCTCGGGGGCAACTAATGAAAAACTGTTTTTT
.,TRBV27,.,TRBJ2-7,CASSLIGRLEYEQYF,TGTGCCAGCAGTTTAATCGGCAGGCTCGAGTACGAGCAGTACTTC
.,TRBV7-6,.,TRBJ1-5,CASSSHGGSNQPQHF,TGTGCCAGCAGCTCCCACGGGGGTAGCAATCAGCCCCAGCATTTT
.,TRBV6-1,.,TRBJ1-2,CASSEGGRYGYTF,TGTGCCAGCAGTGAAGGGGGGCGTTATGGCTACACCTTC
TRBD2,TRBV29-1,.,TRBJ2-3,CSASGLAGVEVADTQYF,TGCAGCGCTTCAGGACTAGCGGGAGTTGAGGTAGCAGATACGCAGTATTTT
.,TRBV6-5,.,TRBJ2-7,CASSSDLYEQYF,TGTGCCAGCAGTTCGGACCTCTACGAGCAGTACTTC